One and the same sample provided the 30 T cell receptor beta chains below, sequenced in a study of T cell responses to AZD1222 COVID-19 vaccine. The repertoire was sequenced with immunoSEQ multiplex PCR; TCRdb's copy has only in-frame clones and lacks some. The sample yields roughly 150,000 clones, around nine tenths seen once. The sample was peripheral blood, taken 28 days after the second AZD1222 dose. These receptors came from an adult who received the AZD1222 COVID-19 vaccine.

The J gene is TRBJ1-1, the V gene TRBV7-2, with TRBD1 matching 9 bases. The germline V gene has CDR1 SGHTA and CDR2 FQGNSA. The junction had 8 bases not matched to a gene; V was cut back by 5 bases and J by 7 bases. This CDR3 comprises 14 residues. CDR3: CASSPGTGFGEAFF. The CDR3 DNA is TGTGCCAGCAGCCCCGGGACAGGGTTTGGTGAAGCTTTCTTT.

This clone was detected only a few times. The rearrangement links TRBV15 to TRBJ1-3; no definite D call. Germline values: CDR1 LNHNV, CDR2 YYDKDF (reference sequence). CDR3 length: 15 amino acids. V was shortened by 0 bases and J by 7 bases, with 13 bases between the two germline ends. The CDR3 nucleotides are TGTGCCACCAGCAGAGATTCGGGATCTTGGAACACCATATATTTT. This sequence encodes CATSRDSGSWNTIYF.

The count of this clone is one. The genes are TRBV18 and TRBJ1-2; D remains unclear. With 3 bases removed from V and 2 bases from J, the gap between germline ends came to 10 bases. The CDR3 covers 14 residues. In germline, CDR1 is KGHSH, CDR2 LQKENI. The CDR3 DNA reads TGTGCCAGCTCACCTGCGGGAAAAAACTATGGCTACACCTTC. This encodes CASSPAGKNYGYTF.

The J gene is TRBJ2-1, the V gene TRBV24-1, with 14 bases fitting TRBD2. This CDR3 has 18 amino acids. The germline gives CDR1 KGHDR, CDR2 SFDVKD. V gave up 5 bases and J gave up 3 bases; unmatched junction bases: 8. For the CDR3, the DNA is TGTGCCACCAGTGGACCCGGGACTAGCGGGGGAGTCTACAATGAGCAGTTCTTC. It translates to CATSGPGTSGGVYNEQFF.

The DNA for the CDR3 is TGTGCCAGCAGCGTAAGCGGGTCAGTTCAATATGGCTACACCTTC. This translates into CASSVSGSVQYGYTF. J is TRBJ1-2 and V is TRBV9; D gene unclear. The CDR3 runs 15 residues. The V gene lost 1 base and the J gene lost 5 bases, with 15 bases spanning the gap. Germline CDR1 SGDLS, CDR2 YYNGEE.

The chain employs TRBV5-4 and TRBJ1-5, with 7 bases fitting TRBD1. This CDR3 spans 17 amino acids. Unmatched junction bases numbered 14, after V lost 4 bases and J lost 4 bases. The germline V gene encodes CDR1 SGHNT and CDR2 YYREEE (reference sequence). This CDR3 reads CASSPPRGTVTNQPQHF. CDR3 DNA sequence: TGTGCCAGCAGCCCACCCAGAGGGACAGTAACAAATCAGCCCCAGCATTTT.

This chain links TRBV7-9 with TRBJ2-7, with 8 bases aligning to TRBD1. J was trimmed by 4 bases and V by 0 bases; bases with no gene match: 8. Germline values: CDR1 SEHNR, CDR2 FQNEAQ (reference sequence). The CDR3 runs to 16 residues. CDR3 nucleotides: TGTGCCAGCAGCTTAGCGGAGACAGGGGAAGGGTACGAGCAGTACTTC. It encodes CASSLAETGEGYEQYF. Drawing the rest from reference TRBV7-9 and TRBJ2-7, the complete variable domain is DTGVSQNPRHKITKRGQNVTFRCDPISEHNRLYWYRQTLGQGPEFLTYFQNEAQLEKSRLLSDRFSAERPKGSFSTLEIQRTEQGDSAMYLCASSLAETGEGYEQYFGPGTRLTVT.

The chain employs TRBV2 and TRBJ2-3; 9 bases agree with TRBD2. The CDR3 is made up of 14 amino acids. The germline CDR1 and CDR2 sequences are SNHLY and FYNNEI. V was pared by 6 bases and J by 4 bases, with 5 bases of the junction left unmatched. The CDR3 spells CASRAGGLPDTQYF. The DNA of the CDR3 is TGTGCCAGCAGGGCGGGGGGGCTCCCAGATACGCAGTATTTT.

The V and J genes are TRBV3-1 (or the pseudogene TRBV3-2) and TRBJ1-6, with 10 nucleotides matching TRBD1. CDR1 LGHDT and CDR2 YNNKEL come from the germline V gene (reference sequence). This CDR3 region has 16 residues. Trimming removed 0 bases from V and 7 bases from J; junction bases left unmatched: 3. The CDR3 reads CASSQDGTGANSPLHF. CDR3 DNA sequence: TGTGCCAGCAGCCAAGATGGGACAGGGGCGAATTCACCCCTCCACTTT.

The CDR3 sequence: CASSPQGAVGYTF. The DNA for the CDR3 is TGCGCCAGCAGCCCACAGGGAGCGGTTGGCTACACCTTC. V usage is TRBV5-1 and J usage is TRBJ1-2; perhaps TRBD1 as D (6 bases). Germline V CDR1 and CDR2: SGHRS, YFSETQ. The CDR3 extends over 13 amino acids. V lost 4 bases to trimming and J lost 7 bases, with 14 bases between them.

The V gene is TRBV7-9, the J gene TRBJ2-3; 14 positions agree with TRBD2. The CDR3 length is 19 residues. The trim removed 4 bases at V and 4 bases at J, leaving 13 bases unmatched. Germline V gene data show CDR1 as SEHNR and CDR2 as FQNEAQ (reference sequence). In DNA, the CDR3 is TGTGCCAGCAGCTCCGGGACTAGCGGGGGCCGAACCGACGCAGATACGCAGTATTTT. Encoded protein: CASSSGTSGGRTDADTQYF.

The chain joins TRBV12-5 to TRBJ1-2; perhaps TRBD1 as D (6 bases). The CDR3 is made up of 14 amino acids. V was clipped by 1 base and J by 8 bases, with 14 bases between them. Germline CDR1 LGHNT, CDR2 FRNRAP. For the CDR3, the DNA is TGTGCTAGTGGTTTGGCCCACAGGGCCGAAGGCTACACCTTC. Its translation is CASGLAHRAEGYTF. Drawing the rest from reference TRBV12-5 and TRBJ1-2, the complete variable domain is DARVTQTPRHKVTEMGQEVTMRCQPILGHNTVFWYRQTMMQGLELLAYFRNRAPLDDSGMPKDRFSAEMPDATLATLKIQPSEPRDSAVYFCASGLAHRAEGYTFGSGTRLTVV.

The V call is TRBV4-1, the J call TRBJ1-1; no definite D call. Trimming removed 0 bases at V and 6 bases at J, with 8 bases between. The CDR3 is made up of 13 amino acids. Germline CDR1 MGHRA, CDR2 YSYEKL. The DNA of the CDR3 is TGCGCCAGCAGCCAAGAATCATGGTCTGAAGCTTTCTTT. Its translation: CASSQESWSEAFF.

The chain links TRBV3-1 (or the pseudogene TRBV3-2) to TRBJ2-5; tentatively, D is TRBD1 (5 bases). The CDR3 loop spans 14 amino acids. Germline CDR1 reads LGHDT; CDR2 reads YNNKEL (reference sequence). V was trimmed by 4 bases and J by 4 bases, leaving 13 bases between them. The CDR3 loop is CASSPRQGRETQYF. The CDR3 nucleotides read TGTGCCAGCAGCCCCCGGCAGGGCCGAGAGACCCAGTACTTC.

This chain joins TRBV7-9 and TRBJ2-2; the match to TRBD1 covers 7 bases. The germline CDR1 and CDR2 sequences are SEHNR and FQNEAQ (reference sequence). This CDR3 is 18 amino acids long. The trim removed 4 bases at V and 5 bases at J, leaving 16 bases unmatched. The CDR3, as DNA: TGTGCCAGCAGCTCCACTCTGAACCCGGGACAGAGTACCGGGGAGCTGTTTTTT. Encoded protein: CASSSTLNPGQSTGELFF.

A note on this clone: Other DNA variants within this sample encode the same CDR3. This sequence joins TRBV5-6 and TRBJ1-1, with TRBD1 matching 7 bases. Germline-derived CDR1 and CDR2 are SGHDT and YYEEEE. This CDR3 is built from 13 residues. J was trimmed by 4 bases and V by 1 base; bases with no gene match: 1. CDR3: CASSLPGGTEAFF. CDR3 DNA: TGTGCCAGCAGCTTGCCAGGGGGCACTGAAGCTTTCTTT.

The chain has TRBV7-8 and TRBJ1-5; a possible D gene is TRBD1 (5 bases). Germline loops: CDR1 SGHVS, CDR2 FQNEAQ. V was pared by 3 bases and J by 7 bases, with 7 bases between. The length of the CDR3 is 12 residues. Written as DNA, the CDR3 is TGTGCCAGCAGCTTCCAGGGACAGCCCCAGCATTTT. Amino acids: CASSFQGQPQHF.

This CDR3 is CATSRDRGEVGAEAFF. DNA of the CDR3: TGTGCCACCAGCAGAGATCGGGGGGAAGTCGGAGCTGAAGCTTTCTTT. The chain joins TRBV15 to TRBJ1-1; possible D gene TRBD1, 5 bases. The CDR3 extends over 16 amino acids. V lost 0 bases to trimming and J lost 6 bases, with 17 bases between them. Germline assignment: CDR1 LNHNV and CDR2 YYDKDF (reference sequence).

The rearrangement uses TRBV7-8 and TRBJ2-3; D gene unclear. The CDR3 contains 13 residues. V was clipped by 5 bases and J by 6 bases, with 12 bases between them. Germline assignment: CDR1 SGHVS and CDR2 FQNEAQ. Here the CDR3 reads CASSRNHGDTQYF. The CDR3 region has the DNA TGTGCCAGCAGCCGGAACCACGGGGATACGCAGTATTTT. Full variable domain (rest looked up from reference TRBV7-8 and TRBJ2-3): GAGVSQSPRYKVAKRGQDVALRCDPISGHVSLFWYQQALGQGPEFLTYFQNEAQLDKSGLPSDRFFAERPEGSVSTLKIQRTQQEDSAVYLCASSRNHGDTQYFGPGTRLTVL.

As to this clone: At the DNA level, this CDR3 is encoded by other sequences in the same sample as well. CDR3 in DNA: TGTGCCAGCTCACCAGGGCAGGGGAGCACTGAAGCTTTCTTT. It translates to CASSPGQGSTEAFF. The chain is built from TRBV18 and TRBJ1-1; TRBD1 might be the D (6 bases). V was trimmed by 2 bases and J by 4 bases, leaving 11 bases between them. The CDR3 length is 14 residues. Germline V gives CDR1 KGHSH, CDR2 LQKENI.

V usage is TRBV5-6 and J usage is TRBJ1-2; 8 bases align to TRBD1. This CDR3 is 13 amino acids long. V shed 4 bases and J 6 bases; nucleotides not matched to a gene: 5. Germline-derived CDR1 and CDR2 are SGHDT and YYEEEE. CDR3 sequence reads: CASSLRGQDGYTF. The CDR3 coding sequence is TGTGCCAGCAGCCTCAGGGGGCAAGATGGCTACACCTTC. Based on the CDR3 plus reference TRBV5-6 and TRBJ1-2, the full variable domain is DAGVTQSPTHLIKTRGQQVTLRCSPKSGHDTVSWYQQALGQGPQFIFQYYEEEERQRGNFPDRFSGHQFPNYSSELNVNALLLGDSALYLCASSLRGQDGYTFGSGTRLTVV.

In regard to this clone: Other DNA sequences of this sample code for an identical CDR3. This chain links TRBV5-4 with TRBJ2-5; no reliable D call. This CDR3 is 11 amino acids long. Germline assignment: CDR1 SGHNT and CDR2 YYREEE (reference sequence). V dropped 2 bases and J dropped 3 bases, with 2 bases sitting between them. CDR3 amino acids: CASSLEETQYF. The CDR3 DNA is TGTGCCAGCAGCTTAGAAGAGACCCAGTACTTC.

The V and J genes are TRBV14 and TRBJ1-2; D is undetermined. V lost 1 base and J lost 6, with 12 bases in between. The CDR3 covers 14 residues. The germline gives CDR1 SGHDN, CDR2 FVKESK. The CDR3 DNA is TGTGCCAGCAGCCAAGGCCCGGCCGCCCATGGCTACACCTTC. It encodes CASSQGPAAHGYTF.

The V and J genes are TRBV9 and TRBJ2-1; D possibly uses TRBD1 or TRBD2 (5 bases each). V gave up 1 base and J gave up 9 bases, with 17 bases separating them. This CDR3 is built from 15 residues. In germline, CDR1 is SGDLS, CDR2 YYNGEE. The CDR3 DNA sequence: TGTGCCAGCAGCGTATCGGGACGGGCGCCCGGTGAGCAGTTCTTC. Translation gives CASSVSGRAPGEQFF.

The chain uses TRBV18 and TRBJ1-5; D may be TRBD1 (5 bases). Germline values: CDR1 KGHSH, CDR2 LQKENI. V lost 4 bases to trimming and J lost 0 bases, with 10 bases between them. The length of the CDR3 is 15 residues. The chain's CDR3 is CASSRDGYSNQPQHF. DNA of the CDR3: TGTGCCAGCTCACGGGACGGTTATAGCAATCAGCCCCAGCATTTT.

This clone occurred a few times. V usage is TRBV3-1 (or the pseudogene TRBV3-2) and J usage is TRBJ1-1; no reliable D call. Germline V gene sequence: CDR1 LGHDT, CDR2 YNNKEL (reference sequence). This CDR3 contains 11 residues. Between the trimmed V and J ends, which lost 6 bases and 1 base, there was a span of 3 bases. CDR3 protein: CASRRNTEAFF. The DNA for the CDR3 is TGTGCCAGCAGGCGGAACACTGAAGCTTTCTTT.

The rearrangement joins TRBV5-3 to TRBJ1-2; D ambiguous. TRBV5-3 is designated an ORF whose function remains uncertain. The CDR3 extends over 17 amino acids. V was clipped by 4 bases and J by 0 bases, with 19 bases between them. The CDR3 is CARSPGALQDANYGYTF. CDR3 nucleotide sequence: TGTGCCAGAAGCCCCGGAGCACTCCAAGATGCTAACTATGGCTACACCTTC.

The sample holds a few counts of this clone. The chain has TRBV10-3 and TRBJ2-1, with D perhaps given as TRBD1 or TRBD2 (6 bases each). Trimming cost V 6 bases and J 1 base, with 16 bases left between them. The germline gives CDR1 ENHRY, CDR2 SYGVKD. CDR3 length equals 16 residues. Here the CDR3 reads CAIRGGTGISYNEQFF. CDR3 in DNA: TGTGCCATCAGGGGGGGCACAGGGATATCCTACAATGAGCAGTTCTTC.

Written as DNA, the CDR3 is TGTGCCAGCAGTGAACGGGACCATGGCTACACCTTC. It yields the protein CASSERDHGYTF. The rearrangement uses TRBV2 and TRBJ1-2; tentatively, D is TRBD1 (5 bases). Trimming cost V 2 bases and J 6 bases, with 7 bases left between them. The CDR3 runs 12 residues. The V gene's germline CDR1 is SNHLY and CDR2 FYNNEI.

In this sample, this clone turned up once. The chain is built from TRBV7-2 and TRBJ2-3, with 10 bases that match TRBD2. Germline V gives CDR1 SGHTA, CDR2 FQGNSA. J gave up 4 bases and V 0 bases, and 7 bases lay outside the gene matches. The CDR3 loop spans 17 amino acids. The CDR3 region is CASSLAGAGGPPDTQYF. The DNA of the CDR3 is TGTGCCAGCAGCTTAGCGGGAGCGGGGGGGCCGCCAGATACGCAGTATTTT. Variable domain in full (rest from reference TRBV7-2 and TRBJ2-3): GAGVSQSPSNKVTEKGKDVELRCDPISGHTALYWYRQSLGQGLEFLIYFQGNSAPDKSGLPSDRFSAERTGGSVSTLTIQRTQQEDSAVYLCASSLAGAGGPPDTQYFGPGTRLTVL.